Listed here are 14 T cell receptor beta chains from one sample, sequenced in a study of long-term antiretroviral therapy in people with HIV (dated by TCRdb to about 2022). The immunoSEQ hsTCRB v3.0 assay was used at survey level resolution for TRB variable region sequencing. Here the immuneACCESS table is served through TCRdb, limited to in-frame sequences with V and J called. Missing clones are a known gap in these copies; in checked studies unresolved V genes cover under half, and the rest lacks a known reason. The sample table records some 40,000 clones; more than 70% of these occur just once. The ten largest clones add up to about 6% of the sample. Here the sequenced sample was unsorted PBMCs, taken 3.1 years after starting antiretroviral therapy. Source of these receptors: a woman aged 50 to 60 with HIV.

The CDR3 region has the DNA TGTGCCAGCAGTTATAAGGAGGGCTCTGGGGCCAACGTCCTGACTTTC. Its translation: CASSYKEGSGANVLTF. The genes are TRBV6-6 and TRBJ2-6; a possible D gene is TRBD2 (6 bases). Germline V gene lookup returns CDR1 MNHNY and CDR2 SVGAGI (reference sequence). Trimming shortened V by 3 bases and J by 0 bases, and 9 bases separated the two germline ends. This CDR3 is built from 16 residues.

The chain couples TRBV30 to TRBJ1-2; D unresolved. Germline V CDR1 and CDR2: GTSNPN, SVGIG (reference sequence). This CDR3 comprises 11 residues. Trimming removed 1 base from V and 4 bases from J, with 4 bases in between. The CDR3 DNA sequence: TGTGCCTGGAGTGAGATCTATGGCTACACCTTC. Translation gives CAWSEIYGYTF. Full variable domain (rest looked up from reference TRBV30 and TRBJ1-2): SQTIHQWPATLVQPVGSPLSLECTVEGTSNPNLYWYRQAAGRGLQLLFYSVGIGQISSEVPQNLSASRPQDRQFILSSKKLLLSDSGFYLCAWSEIYGYTFGSGTRLTVV.

In this sample, this clone turned up a few times. This chain joins TRBV7-3 and TRBJ1-1, with D perhaps TRBD1 (6 bases). V lost 5 bases and J 1 base, leaving 8 bases between the germline ends. The V gene's germline CDR1 is SGHTA and CDR2 FQGTGA. The length of the CDR3 is 13 residues. In DNA form, the CDR3 reads TGTGCCAGCAGCCAAGGGGGGAACACTGAAGCTTTCTTT. Protein sequence: CASSQGGNTEAFF.

The chain recombines TRBV5-6 with TRBJ1-1; D is perhaps TRBD1 (6 bases). The CDR3 has 12 residues. Germline V gives CDR1 SGHDT, CDR2 YYEEEE. Trimming pared 4 bases from V and 6 bases from J, leaving 10 bases between. In DNA form, the CDR3 reads TGTGCCAGCAGCCCAGACAGGTCTGAAGCTTTCTTT. It is translated as CASSPDRSEAFF.

This clone was counted a few times. The chain has TRBV5-1 and TRBJ1-1; D unclear. Trimming cost V 5 bases and J 8 bases, with 16 bases left between them. This CDR3 has 13 amino acids. Germline assignment: CDR1 SGHRS and CDR2 YFSETQ. The DNA for the CDR3 is TGCGCCAGCAGAAGTGGACCGGGGATAGAAGCTTTCTTT. This translates into CASRSGPGIEAFF.

The chain links TRBV7-9 to TRBJ2-7; D might be TRBD1 or TRBD2, each matching 5 bases. The V end lost 5 bases, the J end lost 2 bases, and 16 bases lay between the germline ends. From germline, CDR1 is SEHNR and CDR2 FQNEAQ (reference sequence). CDR3 length: 15 amino acids. The CDR3 DNA sequence: TGTGCCAGCAGCCGGTCCGGGACGGCGCCCTACGAGCAGTACTTC. It yields the protein CASSRSGTAPYEQYF.

In this sample, this clone turned up a few times. This chain joins TRBV9 and TRBJ1-6, with D unclear. The germline V gene has CDR1 SGDLS and CDR2 YYNGEE. Trimming took 3 bases from V and 7 from J, leaving 17 bases between them. The CDR3 is 16 amino acids. In DNA, the CDR3 is TGTGCCAGCAGCGGTCAACACCTCGATGACAATTCACCCCTCCACTTT. Protein: CASSGQHLDDNSPLHF.

The chain links TRBV4-1 to TRBJ1-2; 9 nucleotides align to TRBD1. Germline V lookup: CDR1 MGHRA, CDR2 YSYEKL. With V trimmed by 3 bases and J by 5 bases, 4 bases remained unmatched. CDR3 length: 14 amino acids. CDR3 in DNA: TGCGCCAGCAGCCAGCCGGGACAGGGTTATGGCTACACCTTC. Protein: CASSQPGQGYGYTF.

DNA for the CDR3: TGTGCCAGCTCAGTACCTATTGCGGGGAACACTGAAGCTTTCTTT. Encoded protein: CASSVPIAGNTEAFF. The chain couples TRBV18 to TRBJ1-1; D is uncertain. Per the germline V gene, CDR1 is KGHSH and CDR2 is LQKENI. The CDR3 runs 15 residues. The V end lost 5 bases, the J end lost 1 base, and 14 bases lay between the germline ends.

The J gene is TRBJ2-1, the V gene TRBV6-4, with 8 bases matching TRBD2. In germline, CDR1 is MRHNA, CDR2 SNTAGT. The length of the CDR3 is 14 residues. V shed 10 bases, J shed 2 bases, and the junction held 7 bases outside the gene matches. This chain's CDR3 is CATPPRGAYNEQFF. The CDR3 DNA reads as TGTGCCACCCCCCCGCGGGGGGCCTACAATGAGCAGTTCTTC.

The V gene is TRBV11-2, the J gene TRBJ2-2; no clear D. The germline V and J ends were trimmed by 5 bases and 9 bases, with 10 bases remaining between them. Germline CDR1 reads SGHAT; CDR2 reads FQNNGV. CDR3 length: 12 amino acids. Here the CDR3 reads CASSDADRELFF. CDR3 in DNA: TGTGCCAGCAGCGACGCAGACCGGGAGCTGTTTTTT.

CDR3 protein: CASSPTEGGSNQPQHF. The CDR3 DNA reads TGTGCCAGCTCACCAACAGAAGGAGGAAGCAATCAGCCCCAGCATTTT. The chain has TRBV18 and TRBJ1-5; D uncertain. The length of the CDR3 is 16 residues. Between the trimmed V and J ends, which lost 2 bases and 1 base, there was a span of 12 bases. The germline CDR1 and CDR2 sequences are KGHSH and LQKENI. The whole variable domain, remainder taken from reference TRBV18 and TRBJ1-5, is NAGVMQNPRHLVRRRGQEARLRCSPMKGHSHVYWYRQLPEEGLKFMVYLQKENIIDESGMPKERFSAEFPKEGPSILRIQQVVRGDSAAYFCASSPTEGGSNQPQHFGDGTRLSIL.

The CDR3 DNA follows: TGTGCTAGTGGTTTGGTAGACTCCGATGGCTACACCTTC. Amino acids: CASGLVDSDGYTF. The V gene is TRBV12-5, the J gene TRBJ1-2; D call uncertain. V dropped 0 bases and J dropped 6 bases, with 8 bases sitting between them. Germline CDR1 LGHNT, CDR2 FRNRAP. The CDR3 consists of 13 residues. Variable domain in full (rest from reference TRBV12-5 and TRBJ1-2): DARVTQTPRHKVTEMGQEVTMRCQPILGHNTVFWYRQTMMQGLELLAYFRNRAPLDDSGMPKDRFSAEMPDATLATLKIQPSEPRDSAVYFCASGLVDSDGYTFGSGTRLTVV.

This chain links TRBV18 with TRBJ1-3; D unresolved. The CDR3 totals 16 residues. Trimming removed 2 bases at V and 0 bases at J, with 11 bases between. The germline CDR1 and CDR2 sequences are KGHSH and LQKENI. CDR3 residues: CASSPGGTDSGNTIYF. CDR3 bases: TGTGCCAGCTCACCAGGCGGTACAGACTCTGGAAACACCATATATTTT.